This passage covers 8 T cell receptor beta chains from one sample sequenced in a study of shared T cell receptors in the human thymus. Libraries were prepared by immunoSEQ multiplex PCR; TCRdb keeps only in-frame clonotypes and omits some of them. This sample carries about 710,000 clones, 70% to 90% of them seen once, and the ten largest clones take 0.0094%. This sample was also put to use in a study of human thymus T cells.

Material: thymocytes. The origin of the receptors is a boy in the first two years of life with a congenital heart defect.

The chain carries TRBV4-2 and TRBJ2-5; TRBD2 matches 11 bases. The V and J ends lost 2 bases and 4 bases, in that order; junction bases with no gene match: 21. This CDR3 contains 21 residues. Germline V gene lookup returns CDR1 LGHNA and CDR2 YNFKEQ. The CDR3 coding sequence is TGTGCCAGCAGCCAACGCACCCCCCTTCTAGCGGGGGGAGATAGCGGAGAGACCCAGTACTTC. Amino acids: CASSQRTPLLAGGDSGETQYF.

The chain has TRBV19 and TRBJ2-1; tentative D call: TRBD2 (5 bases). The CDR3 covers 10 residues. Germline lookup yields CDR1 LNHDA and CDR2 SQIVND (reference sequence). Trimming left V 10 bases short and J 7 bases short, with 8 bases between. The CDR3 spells CAIGVNEQFF. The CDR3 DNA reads TGTGCCATCGGGGTAAATGAGCAGTTCTTC.

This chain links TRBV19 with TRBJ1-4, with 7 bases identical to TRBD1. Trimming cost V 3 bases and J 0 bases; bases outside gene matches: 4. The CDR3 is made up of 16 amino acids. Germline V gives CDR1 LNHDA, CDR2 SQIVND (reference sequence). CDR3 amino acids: CASSMGTVATNEKLFF. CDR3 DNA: TGTGCCAGTAGTATGGGGACAGTTGCAACTAATGAAAAACTGTTTTTT.

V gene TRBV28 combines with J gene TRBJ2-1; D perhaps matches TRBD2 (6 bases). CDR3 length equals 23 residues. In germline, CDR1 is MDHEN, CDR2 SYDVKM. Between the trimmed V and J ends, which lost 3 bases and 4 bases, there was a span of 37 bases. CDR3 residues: CASSLKHGWCGKGPLTRYNEQFF. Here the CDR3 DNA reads TGTGCCAGCAGTTTGAAGCACGGATGGTGCGGGAAGGGCCCCCTAACCCGTTACAATGAGCAGTTCTTC.

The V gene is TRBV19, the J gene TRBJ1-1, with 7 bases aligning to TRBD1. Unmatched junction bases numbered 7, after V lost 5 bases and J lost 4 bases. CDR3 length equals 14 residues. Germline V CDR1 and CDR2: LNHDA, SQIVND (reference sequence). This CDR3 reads CASSSTGSSTEAFF. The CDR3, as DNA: TGTGCCAGTAGTTCGACAGGGTCCAGCACTGAAGCTTTCTTT.

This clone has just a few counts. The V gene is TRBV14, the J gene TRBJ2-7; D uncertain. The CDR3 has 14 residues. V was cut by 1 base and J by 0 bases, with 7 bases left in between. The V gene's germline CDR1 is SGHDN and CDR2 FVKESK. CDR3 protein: CASSQGASSYEQYF. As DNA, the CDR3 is TGTGCCAGCAGCCAAGGGGCGTCCTCCTACGAGCAGTACTTC.

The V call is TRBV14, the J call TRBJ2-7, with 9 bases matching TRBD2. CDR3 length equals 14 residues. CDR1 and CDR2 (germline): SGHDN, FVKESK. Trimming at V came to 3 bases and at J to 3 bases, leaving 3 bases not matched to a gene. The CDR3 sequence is CASSHPSGVYEQYF. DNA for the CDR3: TGTGCCAGCAGCCACCCTAGCGGGGTCTACGAGCAGTACTTC.

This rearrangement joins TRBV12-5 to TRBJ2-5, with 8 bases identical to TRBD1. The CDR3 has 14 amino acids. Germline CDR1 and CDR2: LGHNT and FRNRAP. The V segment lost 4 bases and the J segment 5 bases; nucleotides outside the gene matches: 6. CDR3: CASGSAGGRETQYF. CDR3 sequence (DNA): TGTGCTAGTGGTTCTGCAGGGGGCAGGGAGACCCAGTACTTC.